One sample yielded the 31 T cell receptor beta chains listed below, sequenced in a study of T-cell memory formation after mild COVID-19. TCRdb independently ran MiXCR on the 5' RACE reads; one entry per CDR3 protein. This repertoire shows about 470,000 distinct CDR3 sequences, 20% to 25% found once; its top ten account for roughly an eighth. The sequenced material came from PBMCs or a T cell subset sorted from them (not recorded which). The receptors come from an adult woman who had mild COVID-19 (a few samples of this study predate the infection). Cell type and time point are not known.

This clonotype appeared a few times. This sequence joins TRBV7-9 and TRBJ1-1; 8 bases agree with TRBD1. This CDR3 is built from 14 residues. V trimming: 8 bases; J trimming: 1 base; junction bases outside the gene matches: 6. CDR1 is SEHNR, CDR2 FQNEAQ, per germline (reference sequence). The CDR3 is CASERDRPNTEAFF. CDR3 nucleotides: TGTGCCAGCGAAAGGGACAGGCCGAACACTGAAGCTTTCTTT.

This clonotype was observed a few times. The chain recombines TRBV20-1 with TRBJ2-7, with 11 bases fitting TRBD2. V lost 0 bases to trimming and J lost 4 bases; unmatched junction nucleotides: 5. The CDR3 is 15 amino acids. Germline V CDR1 and CDR2: DFQATT, SNEGSKA (reference sequence). Written as DNA, the CDR3 is TGCAGTGCTAGAGATGCAGGGACTAGCGGATACGAGCAGTACTTC. It encodes CSARDAGTSGYEQYF.

This clonotype showed up just a few times. This chain uses TRBV5-6 with TRBJ2-1; 7 positions agree with TRBD2. The length of the CDR3 is 15 residues. With 0 bases clipped from V and 3 bases from J, the junction kept 3 bases outside the gene matches. Germline V gene data show CDR1 as SGHDT and CDR2 as YYEEEE. CDR3 region: CASSLALADYNEQFF. CDR3 nucleotide sequence: TGTGCCAGCAGCTTGGCCCTAGCGGACTACAATGAGCAGTTCTTC.

The chain joins TRBV7-6 to TRBJ2-2; D may be TRBD1 (5 bases). V was trimmed by 1 base and J by 1 base, leaving 13 bases between them. Germline V CDR1 and CDR2: SGHVS, FNYEAQ. CDR3 length: 17 residues. CDR3 protein: CASSLGRGGENTGELFF. CDR3 in DNA: TGTGCCAGCAGCTTAGGAAGGGGCGGTGAGAACACCGGGGAGCTGTTTTTT. The variable domain in full, with the rest retrieved from reference TRBV7-6 and TRBJ2-2, is GAGVSQSPRYKVTKRGQDVALRCDPISGHVSLYWYRQALGQGPEFLTYFNYEAQQDKSGLPNDRFSAERPEGSISTLTIQRTEQRDSAMYRCASSLGRGGENTGELFFGEGSRLTVL.

This clonotype has a handful of counts. V gene TRBV20-1 combines with J gene TRBJ2-5, with D uncertain. Deletions cut 0 bases from V and 2 bases from J, with 13 bases between. The germline CDR1 and CDR2 sequences are DFQATT and SNEGSKA (reference sequence). The CDR3 runs to 15 residues. The CDR3 loop is CSARDPQTGQETQYF. The CDR3 DNA reads as TGCAGTGCTAGAGATCCGCAAACTGGGCAAGAGACCCAGTACTTC.

The chain has TRBV4-1 and TRBJ2-3; 8 bases match TRBD2. The V gene's germline CDR1 is MGHRA and CDR2 YSYEKL. The V segment lost 3 bases and the J segment 4 bases; nucleotides outside the gene matches: 6. The CDR3 runs 15 residues. In DNA, the CDR3 is TGCGCCAGCAGCCAGACGGGGGGGCGGGCAGATACGCAGTATTTT. Translation: CASSQTGGRADTQYF.

This clonotype has more than one count but fewer than ten. This chain joins TRBV4-1 and TRBJ2-7; D may be TRBD2 (6 bases). The CDR3 spans 14 residues. Germline values: CDR1 MGHRA, CDR2 YSYEKL. Between the trimmed V and J ends, which lost 0 bases and 2 bases, there was a span of 8 bases. CDR3 sequence: CASSQEEGTYEQYF. CDR3 sequence (DNA): TGCGCCAGCAGCCAAGAGGAGGGTACCTACGAGCAGTACTTC.

This clonotype was detected only a few times. V gene TRBV12-3 or TRBV12-4 combines with J gene TRBJ1-4; tentative D call: TRBD1 (5 bases). The CDR3 contains 16 residues. The V end lost 5 bases, the J end lost 8 bases, and 21 bases lay between the germline ends. CDR3 region: CASSHLVGGFGEKLFF. Written as DNA, the CDR3 is TGTGCCAGCAGTCACCTCGTGGGGGGTTTTGGGGAAAAACTGTTTTTT.

This clonotype was detected a few times. The V and J genes are TRBV12-3 or TRBV12-4 and TRBJ2-3; 12 positions match TRBD2. After removal of 6 bases from V and 5 bases from J, the junction contained 6 bases not matched to a gene. The CDR3 has 15 amino acids. DNA of the CDR3: TGTGCCAGCAGCCGACTAGCGGGAGAGGTAGATACGCAGTATTTT. It is translated as CASSRLAGEVDTQYF.

This rearrangement joins TRBV7-9 to TRBJ2-3; a possible D gene is TRBD2 (5 bases). This CDR3 is built from 13 residues. With 5 bases removed from V and 5 bases from J, the gap between germline ends came to 11 bases. Per the germline V gene, CDR1 is SEHNR and CDR2 is FQNEAQ (reference sequence). The CDR3 here is CASSGAEGDTQYF. Written as DNA, the CDR3 is TGTGCCAGCAGCGGAGCTGAGGGAGATACGCAGTATTTT.

This clonotype was counted only a few times. The gene calls are TRBV12-3 or TRBV12-4 and TRBJ2-2, with D unresolved. This CDR3 region has 13 residues. V was trimmed by 4 bases and J by 6 bases, leaving 9 bases between them. The CDR3 reads CASSSRFPGELFF. CDR3 nucleotides: TGTGCCAGCAGTTCCCGGTTCCCCGGGGAGCTGTTTTTT.

This clonotype has only a few counts. The chain employs TRBV12-3 or TRBV12-4 and TRBJ1-2; D not certain. The CDR3 sequence is 14 residues long. Between the trimmed V and J ends, which lost 4 bases and 6 bases, there was a span of 15 bases. DNA for the CDR3: TGTGCCAGCAGTTCCGGGGTTGGGTCGAATGGCTACACCTTC. Protein product: CASSSGVGSNGYTF.

This clonotype was found a few times. The V call is TRBV12-3 or TRBV12-4, the J call TRBJ2-5, with 7 bases that match TRBD2. With 6 bases clipped from V and 4 bases from J, the junction kept 5 bases outside the gene matches. The CDR3 spans 13 residues. CDR3 sequence: CASSWTSPETQYF. CDR3 nucleotide sequence: TGTGCCAGCAGCTGGACTAGTCCAGAGACCCAGTACTTC.

This clonotype was counted only a few times. J is TRBJ2-5 and V is TRBV5-6; TRBD1 matches 7 bases. Trimming took 4 bases from V and 0 from J; bases not matched to a gene: 6. The CDR3 has 15 residues. In germline, CDR1 is SGHDT, CDR2 YYEEEE. CDR3 sequence: CASSATTGDQETQYF. For the CDR3, the DNA is TGTGCCAGCAGCGCAACCACAGGGGACCAAGAGACCCAGTACTTC.

This clonotype has more than one count but fewer than ten. The rearrangement links TRBV18 to TRBJ2-4, with D possibly matching TRBD2 (5 bases). Trimming shortened V by 6 bases and J by 5 bases, and 20 bases separated the two germline ends. The CDR3 totals 16 residues. Germline CDR1 is KGHSH and CDR2 is LQKENI. This chain's CDR3 is CASSPRAWISENIQYF. CDR3 bases: TGTGCCAGCTCGCCGAGGGCCTGGATTTCGGAAAACATTCAGTACTTC.

The rearrangement joins TRBV7-2 to TRBJ2-2, with TRBD1 matching 8 bases. V lost 8 bases, J lost 5 bases, and 13 bases stayed unmatched. Germline assignment: CDR1 SGHTA and CDR2 FQGNSA. The CDR3 has 16 residues. CDR3 residues: CASASTGTGATGELFF. The CDR3 DNA reads TGTGCCAGCGCCTCGACCGGGACAGGCGCTACCGGGGAGCTGTTTTTT.

This clonotype was seen a few times. The rearrangement links TRBV15 to TRBJ1-2; D perhaps matches TRBD1 (6 bases). V was clipped by 5 bases and J by 1 base, with 17 bases between them. Germline V gene sequence: CDR1 LNHNV, CDR2 YYDKDF (reference sequence). The CDR3 has 16 residues. The CDR3 sequence: CATSSSTGLFNYGYTF. The CDR3 nucleotides are TGTGCCACCAGCTCGTCGACAGGCCTGTTTAACTATGGCTACACCTTC.

This chain joins TRBV7-9 and TRBJ1-2, with D maybe TRBD1 (6 bases). Germline CDR1 and CDR2: SEHNR and FQNEAQ (reference sequence). V lost 4 bases to trimming and J lost 2 bases, with 20 bases between them. The CDR3 extends over 17 amino acids. In nucleotides, the CDR3 is TGTGCCAGCAGCTCCCTGGGGGCTACGGGGTTCAACTATGGCTACACCTTC. Protein sequence: CASSSLGATGFNYGYTF. The variable domain in full, completed from reference TRBV7-9 and TRBJ1-2, reads DTGVSQNPRHKITKRGQNVTFRCDPISEHNRLYWYRQTLGQGPEFLTYFQNEAQLEKSRLLSDRFSAERPKGSFSTLEIQRTEQGDSAMYLCASSSLGATGFNYGYTFGSGTRLTVV.

V and J are TRBV10-3 and TRBJ1-2, with D unresolved. Per the germline V gene, CDR1 is ENHRY and CDR2 is SYGVKD. The CDR3 covers 15 residues. The V end was cut by 8 bases, the J end by 4 bases, with 20 bases between. CDR3 sequence reads: CAIQGATSSSYGYTF. DNA for the CDR3: TGTGCCATCCAAGGCGCGACAAGCTCCAGCTATGGCTACACCTTC.

There are a few counts of this clonotype. CDR3: CSATPHPDTQYF. CDR3 DNA: TGCAGTGCGACCCCCCACCCAGATACGCAGTATTTT. The gene calls are TRBV20-1 and TRBJ2-3; D remains ambiguous. Germline V gene sequence: CDR1 DFQATT, CDR2 SNEGSKA (reference sequence). This CDR3 is built from 12 residues. The V gene lost 6 bases and the J gene lost 4 bases, with 11 bases spanning the gap.

The V gene is TRBV3-1, the J gene TRBJ2-7; 9 nucleotides align to TRBD2. Per the germline V gene, CDR1 is LGHDT and CDR2 is YNNKEL (reference sequence). The CDR3 spans 15 residues. V was pared by 3 bases and J by 3 bases, with 6 bases of the junction left unmatched. DNA of the CDR3: TGTGCCAGCAGCCAGAATAGCGGGAGTCACTACGAGCAGTACTTC. Translated: CASSQNSGSHYEQYF.

The chain links TRBV3-1 to TRBJ2-6, with 11 bases fitting TRBD1. The CDR3 loop spans 18 amino acids. Looked up from germline, CDR1 is LGHDT and CDR2 is YNNKEL (reference sequence). Losses at the gene ends were 1 base for V and 1 base for J; bases not matched to a gene: 3. This CDR3 is CASSQVRDRGSGANVLTF. The CDR3 DNA sequence: TGTGCCAGCAGCCAAGTCAGGGACAGGGGGTCTGGGGCCAACGTCCTGACTTTC.

Only a few counts were recorded for this clonotype. This chain uses TRBV13 with TRBJ2-7; D is perhaps TRBD1 (6 bases). Trimming stripped 5 bases from V and 11 bases from J, with 22 bases between. Germline V gene data show CDR1 as PRHDT and CDR2 as FYEKMQ (reference sequence). CDR3 length: 14 residues. This CDR3 reads CASSPSGHGDIEYF. The CDR3 DNA sequence: TGTGCCAGCAGCCCTTCGGGACATGGAGATATCGAGTACTTC.

The chain is built from TRBV12-3 or TRBV12-4 and TRBJ2-5; D perhaps matches TRBD1 (6 bases). Trimming pared 2 bases from V and 4 bases from J, leaving 17 bases between. The CDR3 spans 16 residues. The CDR3 DNA is TGTGCCAGCAGTTTAATTCGGGCAGGGGATGGAGAGACCCAGTACTTC. Protein product: CASSLIRAGDGETQYF.

This clonotype was counted only a few times. The rearrangement links TRBV7-2 to TRBJ2-1; the D gene is possibly TRBD1 (6 bases). V gave up 1 base and J gave up 2 bases, with 12 bases separating them. CDR1 is SGHTA, CDR2 FQGNSA, per germline. The CDR3 length is 16 residues. DNA for the CDR3: TGTGCCAGCAGCTTAGGGGGGACAAATACCTACAATGAGCAGTTCTTC. Amino acids: CASSLGGTNTYNEQFF.

The table lists this clonotype with a few counts. The chain couples TRBV20-1 to TRBJ2-5; D may correspond to TRBD1 or TRBD2 (7 bases each). Germline assignment: CDR1 DFQATT and CDR2 SNEGSKA (reference sequence). Trimming took 7 bases from V and 3 from J, leaving 15 bases between them. The CDR3 contains 13 residues. The chain's CDR3 is CSVRGLAEETQYF. In DNA form, the CDR3 reads TGCAGTGTTAGGGGGCTAGCGGAAGAGACCCAGTACTTC.

The V call is TRBV10-3, the J call TRBJ2-5; D remains ambiguous. Germline V gene lookup returns CDR1 ENHRY and CDR2 SYGVKD. The CDR3 sequence is 12 residues long. Trimming took off 10 bases at V and 4 bases at J, with 13 bases between the two ends. CDR3 in DNA: TGTGCCACCGGCGAGAACGGAGAGACCCAGTACTTC. It yields the protein CATGENGETQYF.

There are many counts of this clonotype. This rearrangement joins TRBV12-3 or TRBV12-4 to TRBJ1-1; unclear D gene. CDR3 length equals 11 residues. V was pared by 1 base and J by 11 bases, with 8 bases between. CDR3: CASSLVGSAFF. CDR3 coding DNA: TGTGCCAGCAGTTTAGTTGGTTCGGCTTTCTTT.

This CDR3 is CASSLGGALAGELFF. CDR3 DNA sequence: TGTGCCAGCAGTTTGGGGGGAGCGTTGGCCGGGGAGCTGTTTTTT. The J gene is TRBJ2-2, the V gene TRBV12-3 or TRBV12-4, with D tentatively TRBD2 (6 bases). This CDR3 region has 15 residues. V dropped 3 bases and J dropped 6 bases, with 14 bases sitting between them.

The chain recombines TRBV7-9 with TRBJ1-2; tentatively, D is TRBD1 (5 bases). The CDR3 loop spans 14 amino acids. The germline V gene encodes CDR1 SEHNR and CDR2 FQNEAQ (reference sequence). V was shortened by 5 bases and J by 4 bases, with 14 bases between the two germline ends. The CDR3 nucleotides are TGTGCCAGCAGCCGAGGGGAAGGGATCTATGGCTACACCTTC. It is translated as CASSRGEGIYGYTF.

This clonotype has only a few counts. The rearrangement uses TRBV5-1 and TRBJ1-2; the match to TRBD1 covers 8 bases. The CDR3 is 15 residues long. Germline loops: CDR1 SGHRS, CDR2 YFSETQ. V dropped 4 bases and J dropped 4; count of bases not matched to a gene: 9. CDR3 DNA: TGCGCCAGCAGCACCTCGGACAGGGCCTTCTATGGCTACACCTTC. Translating gives CASSTSDRAFYGYTF.